These 9 T cell receptor beta chains share one sample of origin, sequenced in a study of human T cells and chemical hapten exposure. TCRdb re-analysed the RACE reads in MiXCR, keeping a single row per CDR3 protein. The sample contains some 380,000 distinct CDR3 sequences, roughly 5% of which appear only once. Noted time point: patch test 1, 2 weeks after DPC sensitization. The treatment is: therapeutic diphenylcyclopropenone sensitization with weekly scalp DPC. The sample consisted of whole blood, taken in connection with sensitization to the hapten diphenylcyclopropenone (DPC). Source of these receptors: a woman aged 45-60 years with alopecia areata. Some clones in this sample may be carry-over from other donors' samples.

This rearrangement joins TRBV9 to TRBJ1-2, with no clear D. CDR3 length equals 14 residues. Trimming removed 0 bases from V and 1 base from J, with 7 bases in between. Germline V gene data show CDR1 as SGDLS and CDR2 as YYNGEE. In nucleotides, the CDR3 is TGTGCCAGCAGCGTAGGAATGATTAACTATGGCTACACCTTC. Its translation: CASSVGMINYGYTF.

The chain combines TRBV7-2 with TRBJ2-1, with 7 bases identical to TRBD1. The CDR3 covers 13 residues. CDR1 and CDR2 (germline): SGHTA, FQGNSA. Unmatched junction bases numbered 5, after V lost 5 bases and J lost 7 bases. The CDR3 sequence is CASSLQTGNEQFF. The CDR3, as DNA: TGTGCCAGCAGCCTTCAGACAGGGAATGAGCAGTTCTTC.

This clonotype was observed a handful of times. This rearrangement joins TRBV29-1 to TRBJ2-7; D not resolved. This CDR3 comprises 12 residues. With 6 bases removed from V and 0 bases from J, the gap between germline ends came to 9 bases. Germline CDR1 and CDR2: SQVTM and ANQGSEA. The CDR3 spells CSVGLRSYEQYF. CDR3 nucleotide sequence: TGCAGCGTAGGCCTCCGCTCCTACGAGCAGTACTTC.

This clonotype turned up a few times. The rearrangement links TRBV12-3 or TRBV12-4 to TRBJ2-7; TRBD2 agrees at 7 bases. The V gene end was trimmed by 2 bases and the J gene end by 2 bases; junction bases not matched to a gene: 6. There are 15 residues in the CDR3. CDR3 residues: CASSLRGVVTYEQYF. The CDR3 coding sequence is TGTGCCAGCAGTTTACGGGGGGTTGTAACCTACGAGCAGTACTTC.

Comments on this clonotype: One end of the junction fails to match germline, which may point to a read error. This chain uses TRBV28 with TRBJ1-2, with D possibly being TRBD1 (5 bases). CDR3 length: 12 residues. Germline V lookup: CDR1 MDHEN, CDR2 SYDVKM. The CDR3 loop reads CAISLGDYGYTF. DNA for the CDR3: TGTGCCATCAGTCTAGGGGATTATGGCTACACCTTC.

This clonotype was recorded many times. The chain employs TRBV6-5 and TRBJ1-2, with 8 bases aligning to TRBD1. Trimming cost V 4 bases and J 5 bases; bases outside gene matches: 6. The CDR3 totals 14 residues. Germline assignment: CDR1 MNHEY and CDR2 SVGAGI. CDR3 nucleotides: TGTGCCAGCAGTTTTGACAGGGGTCCTTATGGCTACACCTTC. Residues: CASSFDRGPYGYTF.

In its sample, this clonotype was seen a few times. The chain joins TRBV12-3 or TRBV12-4 to TRBJ2-3, with 10 positions matching TRBD2. The CDR3 sequence is 15 residues long. V dropped 6 bases and J dropped 3; count of bases not matched to a gene: 6. DNA of the CDR3: TGTGCCAGCAGCCAGCGGGGGGGTGTGACAGATACGCAGTATTTT. Translated, it gives CASSQRGGVTDTQYF.

The chain uses TRBV5-6 and TRBJ1-5, with TRBD1 matching over 8 bases. Per the germline V gene, CDR1 is SGHDT and CDR2 is YYEEEE. This CDR3 is 15 amino acids long. The V and J ends lost 0 bases and 7 bases, in that order; junction bases with no gene match: 6. The CDR3 DNA follows: TGTGCCAGCAGCTTGGCAGGGACAGGAAAGCAGCCCCAGCATTTT. This sequence encodes CASSLAGTGKQPQHF. The full variable domain, with the rest looked up from reference TRBV5-6 and TRBJ1-5, is DAGVTQSPTHLIKTRGQQVTLRCSPKSGHDTVSWYQQALGQGPQFIFQYYEEEERQRGNFPDRFSGHQFPNYSSELNVNALLLGDSALYLCASSLAGTGKQPQHFGDGTRLSIL.

Many counts were recorded for this clonotype. The genes are TRBV6-5 and TRBJ2-3; D might be TRBD2 (6 bases). Trimming cost V 6 bases and J 5 bases, with 12 bases left between them. CDR1 and CDR2 (germline): MNHEY, SVGAGI. CDR3 length: 13 residues. CDR3 DNA sequence: TGTGCCAGCAGCCCGGGGAGGAGAGATACGCAGTATTTT. This encodes CASSPGRRDTQYF.